One sample yielded the 5 T cell receptor beta chains listed below, sequenced in a study of shared clonotypes between healthy human individuals. CD8 cells regarded as naive lacked CD45RO, were positively chosen for CCR7, and omitted terminally differentiated effector memory CD45RA+ cells. Only in-frame clones appear in the TCRdb table, and some are missing; sequencing was by immunoSEQ multiplex PCR. The sample contains roughly 2 million clones, over 85% of which appear only once. The sample comprised naive CD8+ T cells sorted from blood. Source of these receptors: a man younger than 30 in good health.

The V call is TRBV27, the J call TRBJ2-3; a weak D match, TRBD1 (6 bases). Trimming took 2 bases from V and 2 from J, leaving 14 bases between them. This CDR3 has 16 residues. The germline V gene encodes CDR1 MNHEY and CDR2 SMNVEV (reference sequence). CDR3 DNA: TGTGCCAGCAGTTTAGGGGTACAGGGAATCACAGATACGCAGTATTTT. Its translation: CASSLGVQGITDTQYF.

Notes on this clone: Its ends do not fully match the called genes, so a read error is possible. V gene TRBV19 combines with J gene TRBJ1-5; D possibly corresponds to TRBD1 (6 bases). CDR1 and CDR2 from the germline V gene are LNHDA and SQIVND (reference sequence). The CDR3 has 13 amino acids. CDR3 DNA: TGTGCTAGTACATGGACAGACAATCAGCCCCAGCATTTT. This codes for CASTWTDNQPQHF.

The count of this clone is one. The chain links TRBV6-1 to TRBJ1-1; no reliable D call. The CDR3 runs 15 residues. Trimming removed 6 bases at V and 0 bases at J, with 14 bases between. Per germline, CDR1 MNHNS and CDR2 SASEGT. The CDR3 DNA is TGTGCCAGCAGGTTCAGGCTAGCCATGAACACTGAAGCTTTCTTT. Its protein product is CASRFRLAMNTEAFF.

The J gene is TRBJ2-5, the V gene TRBV25-1; D is uncertain. The CDR3 is 12 amino acids. CDR1 and CDR2 (germline): MGHDK, SYGVNS. V was clipped by 1 base and J by 5 bases, with 5 bases between them. The CDR3 DNA reads TGTGCCAGCAGTGAATTTGGGGAGACCCAGTACTTC. Amino acid sequence: CASSEFGETQYF.

The chain couples TRBV11-3 to TRBJ2-1; 12 bases map to TRBD2. Germline V gene data show CDR1 as SGHNT and CDR2 as YENEEA. With V trimmed by 3 bases and J by 7 bases, 10 bases remained unmatched. The CDR3 runs 17 residues. CDR3 sequence (DNA): TGTGCCAGCAGCTTGTCTAGCGGGAGGGCGTCAGAGAATGAGCAGTTCTTC. It encodes CASSLSSGRASENEQFF.